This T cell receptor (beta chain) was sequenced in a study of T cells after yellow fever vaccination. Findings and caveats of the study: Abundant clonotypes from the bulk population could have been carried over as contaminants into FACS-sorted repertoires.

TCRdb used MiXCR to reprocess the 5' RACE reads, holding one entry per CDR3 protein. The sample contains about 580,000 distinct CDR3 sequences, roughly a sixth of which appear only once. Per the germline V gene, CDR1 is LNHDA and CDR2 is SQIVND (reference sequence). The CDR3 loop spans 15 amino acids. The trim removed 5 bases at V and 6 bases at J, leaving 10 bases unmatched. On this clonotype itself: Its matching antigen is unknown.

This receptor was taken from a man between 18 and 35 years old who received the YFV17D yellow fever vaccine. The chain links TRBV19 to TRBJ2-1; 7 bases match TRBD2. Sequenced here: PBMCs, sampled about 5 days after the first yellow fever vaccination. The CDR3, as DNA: TGTGCCAGTAGTCCTTGGGGGAGGGGCGGCAATGAGCAGTTCTTC. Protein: CASSPWGRGGNEQFF. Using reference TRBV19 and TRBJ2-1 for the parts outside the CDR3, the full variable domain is DGGITQSPKYLFRKEGQNVTLSCEQNLNHDAMYWYRQDPGQGLRLIYYSQIVNDFQKGDIAEGYSVSREKKESFPLTVTSAQKNPTAFYLCASSPWGRGGNEQFFGPGTRLTVL.